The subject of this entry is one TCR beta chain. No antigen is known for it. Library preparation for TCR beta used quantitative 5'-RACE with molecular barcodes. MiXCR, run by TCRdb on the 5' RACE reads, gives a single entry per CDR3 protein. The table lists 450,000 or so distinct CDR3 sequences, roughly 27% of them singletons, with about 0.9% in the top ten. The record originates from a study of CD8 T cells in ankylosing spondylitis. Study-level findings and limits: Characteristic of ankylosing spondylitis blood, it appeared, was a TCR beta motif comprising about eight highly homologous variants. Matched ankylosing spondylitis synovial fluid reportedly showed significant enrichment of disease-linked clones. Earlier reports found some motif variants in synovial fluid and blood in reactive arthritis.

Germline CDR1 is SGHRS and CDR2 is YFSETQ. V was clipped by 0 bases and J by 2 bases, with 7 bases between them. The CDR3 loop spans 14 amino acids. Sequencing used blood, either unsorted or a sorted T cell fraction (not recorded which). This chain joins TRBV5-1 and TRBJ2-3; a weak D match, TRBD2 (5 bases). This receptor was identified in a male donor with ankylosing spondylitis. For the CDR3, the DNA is TGCGCCAGCAGCTTGGGACTAACCACAGATACGCAGTATTTT. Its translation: CASSLGLTTDTQYF.